This is a list of T cell receptor beta chains from one sample in a study of PD-1 blockade in classical Hodgkin lymphoma. Sequencing was performed with immunoSEQ multiplex PCR; in TCRdb, only in-frame clones are kept and a portion is missing. The sample includes about 50,000 clones, 85% to 90% of them seen just once. Specimen: peripheral blood mononuclear cells (PBMCs), collected before the fourth cycle of nivolumab. These receptors originate from a human donor with classical Hodgkin lymphoma. Both conserved end residues are part of each CDR3. The order of the fields is J gene, D gene, clone size, V gene, CDR3 protein, CDR3 DNA. A D gene is named only where the DNA matches it firmly. The size of a clone is reported for some rows only, either as once, few or many, or as a class for expanded clones.

TRBJ2-7,TRBD1,-,TRBV6-5,CASRPRQGGGEQYF,TGTGCCAGCAGACCTAGACAGGGGGGCGGCGAGCAGTACTTC
TRBJ1-1,-,once,TRBV5-1,CASRRPGTSNTEAFF,TGCGCCAGCAGGCGACCCGGGACATCGAACACTGAAGCTTTCTTT
TRBJ1-1,-,few,TRBV9,CASSVALGPAFF,TGTGCCAGCAGCGTAGCTTTGGGACCAGCTTTCTTT
TRBJ2-1,TRBD2,-,TRBV27,CASTKRGTSVYNEQFF,TGTGCCAGCACCAAAAGAGGGACTAGCGTTTACAATGAGCAGTTCTTC
TRBJ2-7,TRBD1,-,TRBV5-6,CASSHGTELSYEQYF,TGTGCCAGCAGCCACGGGACAGAACTCTCCTACGAGCAGTACTTC
TRBJ2-1,-,-,TRBV10-3,CATAGVSSYNEQFF,TGTGCCACCGCCGGCGTGAGCTCCTACAATGAGCAGTTCTTC
TRBJ2-7,-,-,TRBV4-1,CASSQPLGSSYEQYF,TGCGCCAGCAGCCAACCCCTCGGGAGCTCCTACGAGCAGTACTTC
TRBJ1-3,-,-,TRBV6-5,CASKRTSGNTIYF,TGTGCCAGCAAGCGGACCTCTGGAAACACCATATATTTT
TRBJ2-7,-,once,TRBV4-2,CASSQGPQGVSYEQYF,TGTGCCAGCAGCCAAGGGCCTCAAGGGGTTTCCTACGAGCAGTACTTC
TRBJ1-1,-,-,TRBV25-1,CASSESRAFEAFF,TGTGCCAGCAGTGAATCTCGGGCCTTTGAAGCTTTCTTT
TRBJ2-7,TRBD1,-,TRBV18,CASSPGTGGYEQYF,TGTGCCAGCTCCCCCGGGACAGGGGGATACGAGCAGTACTTC
TRBJ2-1,-,-,TRBV11-3,CASSFDGSSYNEQFF,TGTGCCAGCAGCTTCGACGGGAGCTCCTACAATGAGCAGTTCTTC
TRBJ2-1,-,-,TRBV18,CASSPRRDISYNEQFF,TGTGCCAGCTCACCAAGGAGGGACATCTCCTACAATGAGCAGTTCTTC
TRBJ1-1,-,-,TRBV20-1,CRASEAFF,TGCAGGGCTTCCGAAGCTTTCTTT
TRBJ2-5,-,-,TRBV11-3,CASSSDRLQETQYF,TGTGCCAGCAGCTCCGACAGGTTACAAGAGACCCAGTACTTC
TRBJ2-4,-,-,TRBV2,CASRHRTYEDIQYF,TGTGCCAGCCGTCACAGGACGTATGAAGACATTCAGTACTTC
TRBJ2-7,-,-,TRBV28,CASSLGYEQYF,TGTGCCAGCAGTTTAGGATACGAGCAGTACTTC
TRBJ1-4,TRBD1,-,TRBV10-3,CAISERQGAEKLFF,TGTGCCATCAGTGAGCGGCAGGGGGCTGAAAAACTGTTTTTT
TRBJ1-3,-,few,TRBV29-1,CSAARDPSGNTIYF,TGCAGCGCGGCGCGGGACCCCTCTGGAAACACCATATATTTT
TRBJ2-7,-,-,TRBV19,CASTEGSSYEQYF,TGTGCCAGTACCGAGGGGTCTTCCTACGAGCAGTACTTC
TRBJ2-7,TRBD1,-,TRBV27,CASTQNLGTGSYEQYF,TGTGCCAGCACTCAAAACTTAGGGACAGGGTCCTACGAGCAGTACTTC
TRBJ1-1,TRBD1,-,TRBV28,CASSSGGTGNTEAFF,TGTGCCAGCAGTTCAGGAGGGACAGGAAACACTGAAGCTTTCTTT
TRBJ2-7,TRBD2,-,TRBV19,CASSIRLGKRGSSYEQYF,TGTGCCAGTAGTATAAGGCTCGGTAAGCGGGGGAGCTCCTACGAGCAGTACTTC
TRBJ1-2,-,-,TRBV13,CASSLGTAPTVYGYTF,TGTGCCAGCAGCTTAGGGACCGCGCCTACAGTCTATGGCTACACCTTC
TRBJ2-3,TRBD2,-,TRBV30,CAWRELAGVDTQYF,TGTGCCTGGAGGGAACTAGCGGGAGTAGATACGCAGTATTTT
TRBJ2-7,-,-,TRBV28,CASSSPSGVKPYEQYF,TGTGCCAGCAGTTCCCCCTCTGGGGTTAAGCCCTACGAGCAGTACTTC
TRBJ1-1,TRBD1,-,TRBV19,CASSIMTGRNTEAFF,TGTGCCAGTAGTATTATGACAGGGCGCAACACTGAAGCTTTCTTT
TRBJ2-7,-,once,TRBV5-4,CASNPDSSYEQYF,TGTGCCAGCAACCCGGACAGCTCCTACGAGCAGTACTTC
TRBJ2-7,-,-,TRBV6-5,CASRVVSSSYEQYF,TGTGCCAGCAGGGTAGTAAGTAGCTCCTACGAGCAGTACTTC
TRBJ2-5,-,-,TRBV11-2,CASSSDLGEAQYF,TGTGCCAGCAGCTCAGACTTGGGGGAGGCCCAGTACTTC
TRBJ1-1,-,-,TRBV7-8,CASSSGGWGRYTEAFF,TGTGCCAGCAGCTCGGGGGGTTGGGGGCGGTACACTGAAGCTTTCTTT
TRBJ2-3,TRBD2,-,TRBV14,CASSHRPGGSLTDTQYF,TGTGCCAGCAGCCATCGGCCGGGAGGAAGCCTCACAGATACGCAGTATTTT
TRBJ2-3,-,-,TRBV6-6,CASSWTGTDTQYF,TGTGCCAGCAGTTGGACGGGCACAGATACGCAGTATTTT
TRBJ1-5,-,few,TRBV7-8,CASSLFKASNQPQHF,TGTGCCAGCAGCTTGTTCAAGGCTAGCAATCAGCCCCAGCATTTT
TRBJ2-7,TRBD2,medium-sized,TRBV7-8,CASSLYQREIYEQYF,TGTGCCAGCAGCTTATACCAGCGGGAGATCTACGAGCAGTACTTC
TRBJ2-2,-,few,TRBV7-3,CASSPTGTRAGELFF,TGTGCCAGCAGCCCTACAGGCACCCGGGCCGGGGAGCTGTTTTTT
TRBJ1-2,-,once,TRBV11-2,CASSLIGGNYGYTF,TGTGCCAGCAGCTTAATCGGGGGGAATTATGGCTACACCTTC
TRBJ2-1,TRBD2,once,TRBV11-2,CASSLGARTSRNNEQFF,TGTGCCAGCAGCTTAGGTGCCAGGACTAGCAGAAACAATGAGCAGTTCTTC
TRBJ2-7,TRBD2,once,TRBV7-3,CASSLAGLAGVDMYF,TGTGCCAGCAGCTTAGCCGGACTAGCGGGAGTCGATATGTACTTC
TRBJ2-7,TRBD2,-,TRBV6-5,CASSYLSGDSYEQYF,TGTGCCAGCAGTTACTTAAGCGGGGACTCCTACGAGCAGTACTTC
TRBJ1-2,-,-,TRBV28,CASSGTGHRGYTF,TGTGCCAGCAGTGGGACGGGACATCGCGGCTACACCTTC